This T cell receptor (beta chain) comes out of a study of post-analysis software for immune sequencing data. Trimming shortened V by 2 bases and J by 5 bases, and 4 bases separated the two germline ends. The CDR3 consists of 11 residues. Germline CDR1 SGDLS, CDR2 YYNGEE. Unique molecular identifiers tagged the TCR beta cDNA libraries. TCRdb reanalysed the PCR reads using MiXCR and keeps one entry per CDR3 protein. The table has 350,000 to 500,000 distinct CDR3 sequences, approximately 37% seen once. This clonotype was counted between two and nine times. Its specificity is not known. Study results and caveats: Comparison of patients with controls showed five TRBV segments more frequent in patients, TRBV5-6, TRBV5-1 and TRBV20-1 among them.

Sequencing used blood. This TCR was recovered from a girl aged 2 to 9 with multiple sclerosis. This sequence joins TRBV9 and TRBJ2-5; D gene uncertain. CDR3 nucleotides: TGTGCCAGCAGCGTTGATGAGACCCAGTACTTC. This translates into CASSVDETQYF.